This T cell receptor (beta chain) came from a study of patients and donors after allogeneic stem cell transplantation. The germline CDR1 and CDR2 sequences are MNHEY and SMNVEV (reference sequence). V lost 8 bases and J lost 8; bases outside the gene matches: 12. The CDR3 consists of 14 residues. TCRdb re-derived calls from the RT-PCR reads in MiXCR, one entry per CDR3 protein. The sample consists of 900,000 to 1,000,000 distinct CDR3 sequences, under 20% of them appearing once. The clonotype was recovered from a human donor who was either an allogeneic HSCT recipient or a stem cell or donor lymphocyte infusion donor (not recorded which). It is not recorded whose cells these are; they may come from a transplant donor. The chain recombines TRBV27 with TRBJ2-1; 7 positions match TRBD2. The material sequenced was blood, either unsorted or a sorted T cell fraction (not recorded which). The CDR3 DNA reads as TGTGCCAGCGGACGTGGGGGGGGGATGGATGAGCAGTTCTTC. Translating it yields CASGRGGGMDEQFF.